This T cell receptor beta chain was recorded in a study of blood T cell repertoires in COVID-19. The overall study: Italy, Spain and the United States were the sources of the convalescent and acute COVID-19 samples.

Notes on this clone: One end of the junction fails to match germline, which may point to a read error.

Germline CDR1 reads SGHRS; CDR2 reads YFSETQ. This CDR3 spans 12 amino acids. Repertoires were generated with immunoSEQ multiplex PCR, while TCRdb's copy carries only in-frame clones and drops some. The sample has 150,000 to 200,000 clones, roughly 85% seen once; the top ten hold 9.5% to 13%. The V call is TRBV5-1, the J call TRBJ1-2, with D tentatively TRBD1 (5 bases). The clonotype comes from a human donor with active or convalescent COVID-19. The donor label of this sample is uncertain. The specimen sequenced was peripheral blood. The CDR3 coding sequence is TGCGCCAGCAGCCCAGCCGGTAGCAGGGAGGCCTTC. Its translation is CASSPAGSREAF.